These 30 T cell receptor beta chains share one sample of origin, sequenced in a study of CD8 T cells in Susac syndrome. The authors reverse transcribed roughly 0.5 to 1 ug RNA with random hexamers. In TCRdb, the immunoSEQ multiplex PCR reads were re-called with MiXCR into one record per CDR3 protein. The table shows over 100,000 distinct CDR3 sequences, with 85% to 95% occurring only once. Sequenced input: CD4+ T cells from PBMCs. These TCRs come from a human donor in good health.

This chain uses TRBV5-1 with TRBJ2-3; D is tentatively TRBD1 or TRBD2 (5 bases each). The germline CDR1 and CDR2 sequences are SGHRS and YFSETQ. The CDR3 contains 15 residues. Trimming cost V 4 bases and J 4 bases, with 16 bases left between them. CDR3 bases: TGCGCCAGCAGCACTTCGGGACCTTCGGCAGATACGCAGTATTTT. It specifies CASSTSGPSADTQYF.

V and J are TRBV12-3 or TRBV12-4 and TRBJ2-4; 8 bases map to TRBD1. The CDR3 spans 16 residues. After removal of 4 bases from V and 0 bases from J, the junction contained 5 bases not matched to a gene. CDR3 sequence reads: CASSSGQGVAKNIQYF. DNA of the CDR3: TGTGCCAGCAGTTCTGGACAGGGTGTAGCCAAAAACATTCAGTACTTC.

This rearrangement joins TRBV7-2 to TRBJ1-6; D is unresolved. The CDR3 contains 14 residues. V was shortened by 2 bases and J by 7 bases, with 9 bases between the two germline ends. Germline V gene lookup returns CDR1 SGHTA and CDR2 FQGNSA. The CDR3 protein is CASSLTFMNSPLHF. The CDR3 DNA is TGTGCCAGCAGCTTAACTTTTATGAATTCACCCCTCCACTTT.

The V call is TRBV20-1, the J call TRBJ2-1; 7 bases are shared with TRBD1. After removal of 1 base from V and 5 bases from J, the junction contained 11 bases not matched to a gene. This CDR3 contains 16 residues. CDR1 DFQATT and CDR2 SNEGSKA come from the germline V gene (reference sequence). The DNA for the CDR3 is TGCAGTGCTAGAGCCCTTATCCGGGACAGTGACAATGAGCAGTTCTTC. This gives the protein CSARALIRDSDNEQFF.

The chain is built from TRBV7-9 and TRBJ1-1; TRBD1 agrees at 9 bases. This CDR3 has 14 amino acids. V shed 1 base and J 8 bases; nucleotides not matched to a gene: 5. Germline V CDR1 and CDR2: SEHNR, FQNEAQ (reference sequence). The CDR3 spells CASSLDGTGREAFF. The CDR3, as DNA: TGTGCCAGCAGCTTAGACGGGACAGGGCGGGAAGCTTTCTTT.

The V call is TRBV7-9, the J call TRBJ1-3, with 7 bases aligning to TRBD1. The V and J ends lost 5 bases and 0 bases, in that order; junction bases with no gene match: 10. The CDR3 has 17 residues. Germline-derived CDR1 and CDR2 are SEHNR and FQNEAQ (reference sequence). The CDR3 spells CASSKQGLSSSGNTIYF. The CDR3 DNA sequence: TGTGCCAGCAGCAAACAGGGGCTCTCGAGCTCTGGAAACACCATATATTTT.

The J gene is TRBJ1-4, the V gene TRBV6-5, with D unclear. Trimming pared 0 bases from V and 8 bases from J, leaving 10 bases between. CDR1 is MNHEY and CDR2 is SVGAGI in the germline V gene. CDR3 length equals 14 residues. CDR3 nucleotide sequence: TGTGCCAGCAGTTACTCGTCCCTAAAGGAAAAACTGTTTTTT. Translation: CASSYSSLKEKLFF.

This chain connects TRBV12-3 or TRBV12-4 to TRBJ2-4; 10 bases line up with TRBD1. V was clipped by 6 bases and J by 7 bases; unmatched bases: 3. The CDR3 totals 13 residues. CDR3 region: CASSEGQGNIQYF. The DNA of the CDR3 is TGTGCCAGCAGCGAGGGACAGGGGAACATTCAGTACTTC.

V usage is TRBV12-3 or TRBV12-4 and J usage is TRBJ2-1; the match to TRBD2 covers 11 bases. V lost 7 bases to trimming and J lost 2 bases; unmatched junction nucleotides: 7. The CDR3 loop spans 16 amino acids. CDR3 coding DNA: TGTGCCAGCACAACTAGCGGGGGCCGGGCCTACAATGAGCAGTTCTTC. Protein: CASTTSGGRAYNEQFF.

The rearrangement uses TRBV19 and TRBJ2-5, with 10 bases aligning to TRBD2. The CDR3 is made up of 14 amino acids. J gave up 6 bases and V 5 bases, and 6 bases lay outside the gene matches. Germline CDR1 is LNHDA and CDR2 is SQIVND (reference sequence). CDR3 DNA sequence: TGTGCCAGTAGTCGAGCTAGCGGGGGTAAGACCCAGTACTTC. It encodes CASSRASGGKTQYF.

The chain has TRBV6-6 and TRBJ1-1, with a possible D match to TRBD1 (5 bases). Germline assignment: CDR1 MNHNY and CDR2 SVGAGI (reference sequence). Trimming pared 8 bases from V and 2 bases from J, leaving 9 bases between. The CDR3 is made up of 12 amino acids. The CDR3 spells CASVTGNTEAFF. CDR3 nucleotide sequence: TGTGCCAGCGTCACAGGAAACACTGAAGCTTTCTTT.

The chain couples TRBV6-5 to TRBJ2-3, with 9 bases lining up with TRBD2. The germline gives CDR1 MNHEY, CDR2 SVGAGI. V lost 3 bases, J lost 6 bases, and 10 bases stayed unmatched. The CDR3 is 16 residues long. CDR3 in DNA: TGTGCCAGCAGTTATTCGGCGGGGGGGATCTGGGATACGCAGTATTTT. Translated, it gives CASSYSAGGIWDTQYF.

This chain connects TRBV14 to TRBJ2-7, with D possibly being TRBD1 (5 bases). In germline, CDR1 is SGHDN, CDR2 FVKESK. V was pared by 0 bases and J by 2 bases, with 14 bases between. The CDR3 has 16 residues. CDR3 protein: CASSQDAAGWTYEQYF. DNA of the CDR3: TGTGCCAGCAGCCAAGATGCGGCAGGGTGGACCTACGAGCAGTACTTC.

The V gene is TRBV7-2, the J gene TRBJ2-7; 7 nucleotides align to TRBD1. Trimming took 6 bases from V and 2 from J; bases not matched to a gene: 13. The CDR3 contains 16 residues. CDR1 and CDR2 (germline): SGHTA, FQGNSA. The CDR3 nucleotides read TGTGCCAGCAGACCCCCCCCGGGACAGATGCCCTACGAGCAGTACTTC. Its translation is CASRPPPGQMPYEQYF.

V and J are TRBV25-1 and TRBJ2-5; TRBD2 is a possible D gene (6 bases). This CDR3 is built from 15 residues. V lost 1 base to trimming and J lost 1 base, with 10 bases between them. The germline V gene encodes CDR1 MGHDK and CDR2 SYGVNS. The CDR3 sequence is CASSELGTRQETQYF. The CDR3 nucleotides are TGTGCCAGCAGTGAATTAGGGACTCGCCAAGAGACCCAGTACTTC.

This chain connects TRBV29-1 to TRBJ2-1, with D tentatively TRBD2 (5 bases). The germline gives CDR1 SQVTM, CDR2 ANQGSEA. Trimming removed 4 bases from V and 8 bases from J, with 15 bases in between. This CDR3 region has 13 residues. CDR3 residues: CSVVLRELYEQFF. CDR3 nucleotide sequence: TGCAGCGTTGTCTTGAGGGAGCTATATGAGCAGTTCTTC.

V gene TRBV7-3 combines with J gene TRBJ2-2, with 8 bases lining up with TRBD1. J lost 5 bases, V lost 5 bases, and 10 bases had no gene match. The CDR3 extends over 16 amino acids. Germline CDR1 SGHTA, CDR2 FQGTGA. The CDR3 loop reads CASSATGNRGTGELFF. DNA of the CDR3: TGTGCCAGCAGCGCCACCGGGAACAGGGGGACCGGGGAGCTGTTTTTT.

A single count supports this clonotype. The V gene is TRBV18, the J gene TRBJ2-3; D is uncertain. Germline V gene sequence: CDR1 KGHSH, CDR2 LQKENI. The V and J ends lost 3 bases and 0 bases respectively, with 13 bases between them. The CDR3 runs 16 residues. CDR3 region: CASSPVTATSTDTQYF. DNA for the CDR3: TGTGCCAGCTCACCGGTAACGGCAACTAGCACAGATACGCAGTATTTT.

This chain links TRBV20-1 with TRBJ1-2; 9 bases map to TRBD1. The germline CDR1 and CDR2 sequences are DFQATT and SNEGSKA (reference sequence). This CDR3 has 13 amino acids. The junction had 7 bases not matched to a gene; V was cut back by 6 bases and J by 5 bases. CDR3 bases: TGCAGTGCACCGAGGACAGGGGATTATGGCTACACCTTC. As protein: CSAPRTGDYGYTF.

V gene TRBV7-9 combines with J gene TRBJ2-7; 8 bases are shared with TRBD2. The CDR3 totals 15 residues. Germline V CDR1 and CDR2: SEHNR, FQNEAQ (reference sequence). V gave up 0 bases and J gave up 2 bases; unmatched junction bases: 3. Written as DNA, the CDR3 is TGTGCCAGCAGCTTAGCGATAGCGGGACCCTACGAGCAGTACTTC. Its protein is CASSLAIAGPYEQYF.

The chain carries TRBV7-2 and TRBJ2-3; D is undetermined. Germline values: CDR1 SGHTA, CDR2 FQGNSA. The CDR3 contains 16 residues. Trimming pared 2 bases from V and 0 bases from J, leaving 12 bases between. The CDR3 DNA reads TGTGCCAGCAGCTTAAACCCCGTGGCTAGCACAGATACGCAGTATTTT. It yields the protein CASSLNPVASTDTQYF.

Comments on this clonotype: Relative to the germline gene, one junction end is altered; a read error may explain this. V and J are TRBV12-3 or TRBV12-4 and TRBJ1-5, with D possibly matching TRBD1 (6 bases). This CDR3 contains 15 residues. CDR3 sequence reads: CASSLVVGDNQPQHF. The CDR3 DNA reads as TGTGCCAGCAGTTTGGTGGTAGGGGACAATCAACCCCAGCATTTT.

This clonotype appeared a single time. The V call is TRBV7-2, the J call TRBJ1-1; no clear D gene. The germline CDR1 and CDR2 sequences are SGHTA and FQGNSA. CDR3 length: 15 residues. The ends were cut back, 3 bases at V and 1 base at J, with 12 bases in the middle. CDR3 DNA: TGTGCCAGCAGCTTTTTCAGAGTCCAGAACACTGAAGCTTTCTTT. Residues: CASSFFRVQNTEAFF.

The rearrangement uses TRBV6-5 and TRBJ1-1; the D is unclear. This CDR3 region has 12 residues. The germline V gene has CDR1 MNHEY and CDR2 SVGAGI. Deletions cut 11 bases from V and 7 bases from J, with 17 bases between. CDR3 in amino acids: CAPSVSDFEAFF. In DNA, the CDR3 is TGTGCCCCCTCGGTTTCAGATTTTGAAGCTTTCTTT.

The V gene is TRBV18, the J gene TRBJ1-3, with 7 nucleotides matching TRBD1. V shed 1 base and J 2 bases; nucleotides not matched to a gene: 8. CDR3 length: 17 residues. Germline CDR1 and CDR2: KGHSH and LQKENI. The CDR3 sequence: CASSPRQGAGPGNTIYF. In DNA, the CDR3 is TGTGCCAGCTCACCACGACAGGGAGCCGGTCCTGGAAACACCATATATTTT.

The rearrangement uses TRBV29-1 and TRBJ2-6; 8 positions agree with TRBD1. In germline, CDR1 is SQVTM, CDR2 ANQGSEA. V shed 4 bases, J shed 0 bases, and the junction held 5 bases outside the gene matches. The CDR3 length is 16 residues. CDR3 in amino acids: CSVGDRTFSGANVLTF. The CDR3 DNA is TGCAGCGTTGGGGACAGGACTTTCTCTGGGGCCAACGTCCTGACTTTC.

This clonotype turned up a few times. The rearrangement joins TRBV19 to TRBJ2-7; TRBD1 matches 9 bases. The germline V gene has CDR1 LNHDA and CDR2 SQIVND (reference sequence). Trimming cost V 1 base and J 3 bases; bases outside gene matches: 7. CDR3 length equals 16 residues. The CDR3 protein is CASSIATGTGNYEQYF. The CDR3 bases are TGTGCCAGTAGTATAGCTACCGGGACAGGGAACTACGAGCAGTACTTC.

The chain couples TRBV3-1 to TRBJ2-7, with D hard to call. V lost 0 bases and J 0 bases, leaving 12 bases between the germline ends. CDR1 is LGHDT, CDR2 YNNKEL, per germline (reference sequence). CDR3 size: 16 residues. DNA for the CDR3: TGTGCCAGCAGCCAAGATCGAGGCAAGATCTCCTACGAGCAGTACTTC. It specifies CASSQDRGKISYEQYF.

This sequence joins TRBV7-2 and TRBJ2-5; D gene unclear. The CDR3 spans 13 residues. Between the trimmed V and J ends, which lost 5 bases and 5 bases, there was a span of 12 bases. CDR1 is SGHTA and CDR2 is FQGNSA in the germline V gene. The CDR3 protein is CASSQHLGETQYF. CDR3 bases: TGTGCCAGCAGCCAACATCTCGGGGAGACCCAGTACTTC.

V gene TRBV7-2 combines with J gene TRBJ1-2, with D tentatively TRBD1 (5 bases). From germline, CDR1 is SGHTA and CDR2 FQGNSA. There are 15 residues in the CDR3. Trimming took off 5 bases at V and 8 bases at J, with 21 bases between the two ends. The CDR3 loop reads CASSPFEQVGDGYTF. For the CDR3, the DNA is TGTGCCAGCAGCCCGTTCGAACAGGTCGGGGACGGCTACACCTTC.